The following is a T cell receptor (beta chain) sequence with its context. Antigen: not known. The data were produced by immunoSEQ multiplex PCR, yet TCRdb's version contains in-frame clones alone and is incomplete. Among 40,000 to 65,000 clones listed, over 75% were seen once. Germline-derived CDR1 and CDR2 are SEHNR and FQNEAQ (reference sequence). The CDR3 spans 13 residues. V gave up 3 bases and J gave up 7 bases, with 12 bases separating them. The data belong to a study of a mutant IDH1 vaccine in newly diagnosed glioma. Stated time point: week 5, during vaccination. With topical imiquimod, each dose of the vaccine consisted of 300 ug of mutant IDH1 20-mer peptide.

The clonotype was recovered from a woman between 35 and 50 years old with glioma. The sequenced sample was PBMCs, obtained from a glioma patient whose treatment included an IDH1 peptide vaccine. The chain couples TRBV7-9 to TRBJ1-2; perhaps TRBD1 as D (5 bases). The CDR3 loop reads CASSLEQGGGYTF. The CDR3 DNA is TGTGCCAGCAGCTTGGAGCAGGGAGGTGGCTACACCTTC.